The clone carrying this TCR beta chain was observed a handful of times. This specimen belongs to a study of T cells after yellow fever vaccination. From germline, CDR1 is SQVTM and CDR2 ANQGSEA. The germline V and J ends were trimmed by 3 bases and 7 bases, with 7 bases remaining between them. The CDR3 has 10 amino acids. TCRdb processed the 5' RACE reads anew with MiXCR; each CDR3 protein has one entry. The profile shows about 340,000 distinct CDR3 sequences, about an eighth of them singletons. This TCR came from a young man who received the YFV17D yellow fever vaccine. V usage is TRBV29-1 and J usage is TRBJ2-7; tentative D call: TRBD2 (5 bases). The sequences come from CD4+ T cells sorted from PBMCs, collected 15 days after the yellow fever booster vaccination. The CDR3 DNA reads TGCAGCGTTGACGAGGGAGAGCAGTACTTC. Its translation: CSVDEGEQYF.